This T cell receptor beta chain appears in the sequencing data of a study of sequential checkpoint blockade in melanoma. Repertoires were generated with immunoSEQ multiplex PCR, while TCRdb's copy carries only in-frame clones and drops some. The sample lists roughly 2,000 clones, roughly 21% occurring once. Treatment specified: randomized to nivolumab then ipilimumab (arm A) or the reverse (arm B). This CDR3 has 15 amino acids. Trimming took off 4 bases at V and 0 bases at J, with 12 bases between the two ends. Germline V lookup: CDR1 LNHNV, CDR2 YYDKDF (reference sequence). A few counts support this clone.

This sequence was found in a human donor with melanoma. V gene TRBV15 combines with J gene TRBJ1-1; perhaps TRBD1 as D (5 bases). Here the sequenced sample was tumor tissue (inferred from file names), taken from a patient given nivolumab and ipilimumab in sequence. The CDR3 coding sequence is TGTGCCACCAGCAAGGAAGGGACCATGAACACTGAAGCTTTCTTT. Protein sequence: CATSKEGTMNTEAFF.